The 29 T cell receptor beta chains in this list originate from one sample, sequenced in a study of PD-L1 blockade in urothelial cancer. Sequenced by immunoSEQ multiplex PCR; TCRdb stores in-frame clones only, minus some. The data hold roughly 2,200 clones, with 37% observed a single time. The input for sequencing was tumor tissue, taken before atezolizumab (anti-PD-L1) treatment. The source is a man in his 60s with urothelial cancer.

This clone has a handful of counts. The rearrangement joins TRBV6-8 to TRBJ1-1; 7 nucleotides line up with TRBD1. Trimming cost V 8 bases and J 8 bases; bases outside gene matches: 11. Germline CDR1 and CDR2: MNHGY and SAAAGT. The CDR3 is made up of 13 amino acids. CDR3 DNA: TGTGCCAGCGGCCCAAGACAGGGTAGGGAAGCTTTCTTT. It encodes CASGPRQGREAFF.

This clone rates as medium-sized (0.01 to 0.1%). The chain joins TRBV11-3 to TRBJ2-3; TRBD1 matches at 7 bases. Germline V CDR1 and CDR2: SGHNT, YENEEA. The V gene end was trimmed by 4 bases and the J gene end by 4 bases; junction bases not matched to a gene: 8. The CDR3 spans 15 residues. The CDR3 loop reads CASSWRQGRADTQYF. The DNA of the CDR3 is TGTGCCAGCAGCTGGAGACAGGGTCGGGCAGATACGCAGTATTTT.

The chain has TRBV19 and TRBJ1-3; possible D gene TRBD1, 6 bases. Germline CDR1 reads LNHDA; CDR2 reads SQIVND (reference sequence). This CDR3 region has 15 residues. Trimming left V 6 bases short and J 0 bases short, with 12 bases between. CDR3 protein: CASSIDRYSGNTIYF. In DNA, the CDR3 is TGTGCCAGTAGCATTGACAGGTACTCTGGAAACACCATATATTTT.

On this clone itself: Relative to the germline gene, one junction end is altered; a read error may explain this. This chain links TRBV10-3 with TRBJ2-3; the D call may be TRBD1 or TRBD2 (5 bases each). Germline CDR1 reads ENHRY; CDR2 reads SYGVKD. The CDR3 sequence is 14 residues long. The CDR3 DNA is TGTGCCAGCGGTAGCGAGGGGACCACAAATACGCAGTATTTT. Its protein product is CASGSEGTTNTQYF.

J is TRBJ1-5 and V is TRBV30; possibly TRBD1 for D (6 bases). Germline loops: CDR1 GTSNPN, CDR2 SVGIG (reference sequence). The CDR3 sequence is 12 residues long. The V end was cut by 1 base, the J end by 11 bases, with 12 bases between. Here the CDR3 DNA reads TGTGCCTGGAGTGAAGGGGGGAAGGCCCAGCATTTT. This translates into CAWSEGGKAQHF.

This chain links TRBV11-3 with TRBJ1-3; D is uncertain. Deletions cut 0 bases from V and 1 base from J, with 4 bases between. The CDR3 length is 14 residues. Germline loops: CDR1 SGHNT, CDR2 YENEEA. The CDR3 spells CASSLDRSGNTIYF. CDR3 nucleotides: TGTGCCAGCAGCTTAGACCGGTCTGGAAACACCATATATTTT.

The chain is built from TRBV18 and TRBJ2-7, with TRBD1 identical over 10 bases. CDR3 length: 14 residues. Germline V gene data show CDR1 as KGHSH and CDR2 as LQKENI. V trimming: 6 bases; J trimming: 5 bases; junction bases outside the gene matches: 7. In DNA form, the CDR3 reads TGTGCCAGCTCTTTCGCCGGGACAGGGGACGAGCAGTACTTC. Residues: CASSFAGTGDEQYF.

The genes are TRBV9 and TRBJ1-2; no clear D. CDR1 is SGDLS and CDR2 is YYNGEE in the germline V gene. Trimming took off 0 bases at V and 7 bases at J, with 13 bases between the two ends. This CDR3 region has 14 residues. DNA of the CDR3: TGTGCCAGCAGCGTAGTTGAGCCGGCGGCTGGCTACACCTTC. It codes for CASSVVEPAAGYTF.

The chain combines TRBV28 with TRBJ1-4, with D perhaps TRBD1 (6 bases). This CDR3 spans 15 amino acids. Germline V gene lookup returns CDR1 MDHEN and CDR2 SYDVKM. V was shortened by 6 bases and J by 6 bases, with 17 bases between the two germline ends. CDR3 amino acids: CASRKWTVGYEKLFF. For the CDR3, the DNA is TGTGCCAGCAGAAAATGGACAGTGGGTTATGAAAAACTGTTTTTT.

The rearrangement joins TRBV29-1 to TRBJ1-1, with D tentatively TRBD1 (5 bases). CDR3 length equals 14 residues. Germline V gene data show CDR1 as SQVTM and CDR2 as ANQGSEA. V was clipped by 7 bases and J by 4 bases, with 19 bases between them. The DNA of the CDR3 is TGCAGCGCCGAAAGGGGTACTATCCGCACTGAAGCTTTCTTT. This encodes CSAERGTIRTEAFF.

The V gene is TRBV30, the J gene TRBJ1-4; TRBD1 is a possible D gene (6 bases). V was pared by 2 bases and J by 8 bases, with 18 bases between. Germline CDR1 is GTSNPN and CDR2 is SVGIG (reference sequence). The CDR3 is 15 residues long. CDR3 sequence reads: CAWSNGGTVGEKLFF. As DNA, the CDR3 is TGTGCCTGGAGTAATGGGGGCACGGTGGGCGAAAAACTGTTTTTT.

The rearrangement uses TRBV28 and TRBJ1-2; 7 bases agree with TRBD1. V trimming: 11 bases; J trimming: 4 bases; junction bases outside the gene matches: 10. This CDR3 comprises 13 residues. Germline loops: CDR1 MDHEN, CDR2 SYDVKM. CDR3 region: CAAEKGQIYGYTF. The CDR3, as DNA: TGTGCCGCAGAAAAGGGACAGATCTATGGCTACACCTTC.

This rearrangement joins TRBV29-1 to TRBJ2-1, with D unresolved. The CDR3 extends over 15 amino acids. Germline values: CDR1 SQVTM, CDR2 ANQGSEA. The V end lost 1 base, the J end lost 0 bases, and 10 bases lay between the germline ends. The CDR3 sequence is CSVEGGRGSYNEQFF. The CDR3 DNA reads as TGCAGCGTTGAAGGGGGTCGAGGCTCCTACAATGAGCAGTTCTTC.

Turning to this clone: The read halts 1 residue ahead of the CDR3 end, with the missing end drawn from the germline J gene. V usage is TRBV10-3 and J usage is TRBJ1-4; 9 nucleotides align to TRBD1. This CDR3 is 19 amino acids long. CDR1 is ENHRY, CDR2 SYGVKD, per germline. The V and J ends lost 2 bases and 8 bases, in that order; junction bases with no gene match: 18. CDR3 residues: CAISEPTARSDRGGEKLFF. The covered CDR3 bases are TGTGCCATCAGTGAGCCCACTGCGAGGTCGGACAGGGGTGGGGAAAAACTGTTT.

This clone was seen only a few times. The chain employs TRBV9 and TRBJ1-6; possible D gene TRBD1, 5 bases. Germline CDR1 reads SGDLS; CDR2 reads YYNGEE. Trimming shortened V by 0 bases and J by 4 bases, and 8 bases separated the two germline ends. The length of the CDR3 is 15 residues. The CDR3, as DNA: TGTGCCAGCAGCGTAGGACAGCGTTATAATTCACCCCTCCACTTT. Translating gives CASSVGQRYNSPLHF. Together with reference TRBV9 and TRBJ1-6, the CDR3 gives the full variable domain: DSGVTQTPKHLITATGQRVTLRCSPRSGDLSVYWYQQSLDQGLQFLIQYYNGEERAKGNILERFSAQQFPDLHSELNLSSLELGDSALYFCASSVGQRYNSPLHFGNGTRLTVT.

The rearrangement links TRBV4-1 to TRBJ1-4, with D tentatively TRBD1 (5 bases). The CDR3 sequence is 16 residues long. Trimming stripped 0 bases from V and 5 bases from J, with 13 bases between. Per the germline V gene, CDR1 is MGHRA and CDR2 is YSYEKL. The CDR3 DNA follows: TGCGCCAGCAGCCAAGAAGGGCCAGGGTGGAATGAAAAACTGTTTTTT. Its translation is CASSQEGPGWNEKLFF.

This chain connects TRBV9 to TRBJ1-4; unclear D gene. From germline, CDR1 is SGDLS and CDR2 YYNGEE. The CDR3 covers 17 residues. The germline V and J ends were trimmed by 4 bases and 4 bases, with 20 bases remaining between them. The CDR3: CASSIWATFEDNEKLFF. The CDR3 nucleotides are TGTGCCAGCAGCATCTGGGCGACCTTTGAGGATAATGAAAAACTGTTTTTT. Full variable domain (rest looked up from reference TRBV9 and TRBJ1-4): DSGVTQTPKHLITATGQRVTLRCSPRSGDLSVYWYQQSLDQGLQFLIQYYNGEERAKGNILERFSAQQFPDLHSELNLSSLELGDSALYFCASSIWATFEDNEKLFFGSGTQLSVL.

The V gene is TRBV28, the J gene TRBJ1-5, with 7 bases aligning to TRBD1. CDR1 is MDHEN and CDR2 is SYDVKM in the germline V gene. Trimming cost V 6 bases and J 2 bases; bases outside gene matches: 7. CDR3 length: 15 amino acids. The CDR3 loop is CASRRQGGGNQPQHF. The CDR3 nucleotides read TGTGCCAGCAGAAGACAGGGAGGCGGCAATCAGCCCCAGCATTTT.

The chain has TRBV9 and TRBJ2-2, with D perhaps matching TRBD2 (7 bases). V was shortened by 5 bases and J by 6 bases, with 14 bases between the two germline ends. The CDR3 totals 14 residues. The V gene's germline CDR1 is SGDLS and CDR2 YYNGEE. The CDR3 loop is CASRPSGGPGELFF. In nucleotides, the CDR3 is TGTGCCAGCAGACCATCGGGGGGCCCCGGGGAGCTGTTTTTT.

This chain connects TRBV29-1 to TRBJ2-7; 8 bases are a match to TRBD1. Trimming removed 7 bases from V and 6 bases from J; junction bases left unmatched: 11. From germline, CDR1 is SQVTM and CDR2 ANQGSEA. The CDR3 extends over 13 amino acids. The chain's CDR3 is CSASGQGAAEQYF. In DNA form, the CDR3 reads TGCAGCGCTTCGGGGCAGGGGGCGGCCGAGCAGTACTTC.

This chain connects TRBV5-1 to TRBJ2-7; tentative D call: TRBD2 (6 bases). The CDR3 runs 16 residues. Germline assignment: CDR1 SGHRS and CDR2 YFSETQ. V was cut by 0 bases and J by 2 bases, with 15 bases left in between. DNA of the CDR3: TGCGCCAGCAGCTTGGTGTCGACAGCGGGCGCCTACGAGCAGTACTTC. Its protein product is CASSLVSTAGAYEQYF. The full variable domain, in which reference TRBV5-1 and TRBJ2-7 provide the parts outside the CDR3, is KAGVTQTPRYLIKTRGQQVTLSCSPISGHRSVSWYQQTPGQGLQFLFEYFSETQRNKGNFPGRFSGRQFSNSRSEMNVSTLELGDSALYLCASSLVSTAGAYEQYFGPGTRLTVT.

In this sample, this clone turned up once. J is TRBJ1-6 and V is TRBV18; D is ambiguous. V lost 8 bases to trimming and J lost 5 bases, with 13 bases between them. The CDR3 extends over 14 amino acids. Germline V gene sequence: CDR1 KGHSH, CDR2 LQKENI. The CDR3 sequence: CASTAIGDNSPLHF. In nucleotides, the CDR3 is TGTGCCAGCACAGCGATAGGCGATAATTCACCCCTCCACTTT.

This clone was observed a few times. The chain uses TRBV18 and TRBJ1-2; 7 positions agree with TRBD1. The CDR3 runs 16 residues. Per the germline V gene, CDR1 is KGHSH and CDR2 is LQKENI. V was pared by 3 bases and J by 4 bases, with 11 bases of the junction left unmatched. CDR3 region: CASSPTPGTATYGYTF. The CDR3 DNA reads as TGTGCCAGCTCACCCACACCCGGGACAGCAACCTATGGCTACACCTTC.

The chain is built from TRBV29-1 and TRBJ2-3, with a possible D match to TRBD1 (6 bases). This CDR3 contains 13 residues. Trimming stripped 7 bases from V and 3 bases from J, with 14 bases between. Germline loops: CDR1 SQVTM, CDR2 ANQGSEA. The CDR3 protein is CSAWRTVTDTQYF. The CDR3, as DNA: TGCAGCGCCTGGAGGACAGTAACAGATACGCAGTATTTT.

By share of the sample, this clone is large (0.1 to 1%). CDR3 nucleotide sequence: TGTGCCAGCAGCGACGGACCGGGACACTCTGGAAACACCATATATTTT. It translates to CASSDGPGHSGNTIYF. The chain recombines TRBV9 with TRBJ1-3, with a possible D match to TRBD1 (6 bases). This CDR3 contains 16 residues. The germline V gene has CDR1 SGDLS and CDR2 YYNGEE. With 3 bases removed from V and 0 bases from J, the gap between germline ends came to 13 bases.

This clone is deemed medium-sized (0.01 to 0.1%). This rearrangement joins TRBV6-8 to TRBJ2-7; unclear D gene. This CDR3 is built from 15 residues. Per germline, CDR1 MNHGY and CDR2 SAAAGT. Trimming removed 2 bases at V and 4 bases at J, with 15 bases between. CDR3 sequence (DNA): TGTGCCAGCAGTTACCGAGGCCCCGTAGGATACGAGCAGTACTTC. Amino acid sequence: CASSYRGPVGYEQYF.

This clone turned up a few times. One junction end does not reproduce the germline sequence, and a read error may be involved. V gene TRBV6-8 combines with J gene TRBJ2-1; 7 bases match TRBD1. In germline, CDR1 is MNHGY, CDR2 SAAAGT. The CDR3 length is 15 residues. This CDR3 is CASSDSGIGQGVQFF. Here the CDR3 DNA reads TGTGCCAGCAGTGACTCAGGGATTGGGCAGGGGGTGCAGTTCTTC.

This clone was counted between two and nine times. This chain links TRBV11-3 with TRBJ2-1; 10 bases agree with TRBD2. CDR3 length equals 19 residues. Germline V gives CDR1 SGHNT, CDR2 YENEEA. Trimming took 5 bases from V and 3 from J; bases not matched to a gene: 16. The CDR3 loop reads CASSTQAARIAGGYNEQFF. The CDR3 DNA is TGTGCCAGCAGCACCCAGGCGGCCCGAATAGCGGGGGGCTACAATGAGCAGTTCTTC.

The genes are TRBV19 and TRBJ2-5; 8 nucleotides align to TRBD2. The germline CDR1 and CDR2 sequences are LNHDA and SQIVND (reference sequence). The CDR3 sequence is 16 residues long. V lost 3 bases, J lost 2 bases, and 8 bases stayed unmatched. The CDR3 spells CASSIWGGTRQETQYF. The CDR3 DNA reads as TGTGCCAGTAGTATTTGGGGCGGGACTAGACAAGAGACCCAGTACTTC.